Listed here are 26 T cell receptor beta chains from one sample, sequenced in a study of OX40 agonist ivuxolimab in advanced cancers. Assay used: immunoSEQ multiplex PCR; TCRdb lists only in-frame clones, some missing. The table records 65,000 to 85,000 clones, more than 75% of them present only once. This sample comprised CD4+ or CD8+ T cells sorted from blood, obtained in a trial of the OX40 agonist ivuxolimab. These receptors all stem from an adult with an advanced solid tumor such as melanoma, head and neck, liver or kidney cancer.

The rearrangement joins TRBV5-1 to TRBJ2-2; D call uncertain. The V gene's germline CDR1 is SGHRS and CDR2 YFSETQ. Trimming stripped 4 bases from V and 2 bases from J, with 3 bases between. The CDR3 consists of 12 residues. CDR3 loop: CASSANTGELFF. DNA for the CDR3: TGCGCCAGCAGCGCAAACACCGGGGAGCTGTTTTTT.

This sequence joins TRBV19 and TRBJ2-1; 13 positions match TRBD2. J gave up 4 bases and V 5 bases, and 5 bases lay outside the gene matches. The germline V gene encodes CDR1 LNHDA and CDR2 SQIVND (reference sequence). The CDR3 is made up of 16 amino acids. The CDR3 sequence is CASSALLAGGYNEQFF. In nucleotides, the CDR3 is TGTGCCAGTAGTGCCTTACTAGCGGGGGGGTACAATGAGCAGTTCTTC.

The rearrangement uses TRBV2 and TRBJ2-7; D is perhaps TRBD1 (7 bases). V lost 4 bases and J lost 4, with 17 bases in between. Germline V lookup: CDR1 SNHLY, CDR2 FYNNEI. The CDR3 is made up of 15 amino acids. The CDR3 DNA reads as TGTGCCAGCAGTGTGGAGACAGGGAGGAGGTACGAGCAGTACTTC. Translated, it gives CASSVETGRRYEQYF. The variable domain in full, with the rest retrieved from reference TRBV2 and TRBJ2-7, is EPEVTQTPSHQVTQMGQEVILRCVPISNHLYFYWYRQILGQKVEFLVSFYNNEISEKSEIFDDQFSVERPDGSNFTLKIRSTKLEDSAMYFCASSVETGRRYEQYFGPGTRLTVT.

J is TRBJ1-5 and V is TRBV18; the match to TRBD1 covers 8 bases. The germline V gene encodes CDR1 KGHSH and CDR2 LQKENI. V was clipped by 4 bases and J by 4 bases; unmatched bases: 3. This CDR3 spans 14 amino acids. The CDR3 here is CASSQTGDNQPQHF. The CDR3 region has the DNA TGTGCCAGCTCACAGACAGGGGATAATCAGCCCCAGCATTTT.

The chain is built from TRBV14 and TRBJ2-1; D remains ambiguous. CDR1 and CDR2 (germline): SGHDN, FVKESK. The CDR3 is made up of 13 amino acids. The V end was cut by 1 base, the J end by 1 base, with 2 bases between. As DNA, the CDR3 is TGTGCCAGCAGCCAAGGGTCCTACAATGAGCAGTTCTTC. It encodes CASSQGSYNEQFF.

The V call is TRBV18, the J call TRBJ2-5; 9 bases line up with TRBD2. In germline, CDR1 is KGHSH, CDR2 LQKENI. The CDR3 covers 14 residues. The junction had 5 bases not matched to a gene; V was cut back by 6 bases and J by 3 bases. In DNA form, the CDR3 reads TGTGCCAGCTCGCCTAGCGGGAACAAAGAGACCCAGTACTTC. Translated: CASSPSGNKETQYF.

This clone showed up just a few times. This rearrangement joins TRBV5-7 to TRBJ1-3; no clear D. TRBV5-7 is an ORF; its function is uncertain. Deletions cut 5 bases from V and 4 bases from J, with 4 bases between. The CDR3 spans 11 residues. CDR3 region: CASRKGNTIYF. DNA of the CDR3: TGTGCCAGCAGAAAGGGAAACACCATATATTTT.

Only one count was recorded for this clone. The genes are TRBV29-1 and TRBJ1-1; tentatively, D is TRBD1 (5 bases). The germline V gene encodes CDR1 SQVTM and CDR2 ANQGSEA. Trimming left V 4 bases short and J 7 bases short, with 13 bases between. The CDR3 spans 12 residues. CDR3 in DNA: TGCAGCGTTGCCCCAAGGGGTGTTGAAGCTTTCTTT. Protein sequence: CSVAPRGVEAFF.

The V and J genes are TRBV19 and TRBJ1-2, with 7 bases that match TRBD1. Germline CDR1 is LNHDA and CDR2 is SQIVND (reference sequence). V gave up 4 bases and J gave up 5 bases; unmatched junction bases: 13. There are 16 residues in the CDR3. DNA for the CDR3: TGTGCCAGTAGTACAACAGGGGTACAAAGTAATTATGGCTACACCTTC. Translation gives CASSTTGVQSNYGYTF.

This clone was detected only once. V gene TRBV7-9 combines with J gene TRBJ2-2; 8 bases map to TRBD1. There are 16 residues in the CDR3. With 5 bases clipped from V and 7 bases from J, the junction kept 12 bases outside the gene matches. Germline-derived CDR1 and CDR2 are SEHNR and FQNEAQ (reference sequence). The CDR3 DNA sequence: TGTGCCAGCAGCCTCACCCCAGGGGGCCGCGTCGGGGAGCTGTTTTTT. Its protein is CASSLTPGGRVGELFF.

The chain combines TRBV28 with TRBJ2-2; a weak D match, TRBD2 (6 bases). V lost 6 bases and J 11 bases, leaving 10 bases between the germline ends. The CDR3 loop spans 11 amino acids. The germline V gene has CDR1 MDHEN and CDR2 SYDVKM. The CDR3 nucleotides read TGTGCCAGCAGATCGGAGGGCGAGCTGTTTTTT. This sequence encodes CASRSEGELFF. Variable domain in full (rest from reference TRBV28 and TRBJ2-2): DVKVTQSSRYLVKRTGEKVFLECVQDMDHENMFWYRQDPGLGLRLIYFSYDVKMKEKGDIPEGYSVSREKKERFSLILESASTNQTSMYLCASRSEGELFFGEGSRLTVL.

The DNA of the CDR3 is TGTGCCAGCAGCTTGGGACGGCGCTACGAGCAGTACTTC. This codes for CASSLGRRYEQYF. The chain employs TRBV5-5 and TRBJ2-7; D is ambiguous. CDR3 size: 13 residues. The V gene's germline CDR1 is SGHKS and CDR2 YYEKEE (reference sequence). V lost 0 bases to trimming and J lost 3 bases, with 7 bases between them.

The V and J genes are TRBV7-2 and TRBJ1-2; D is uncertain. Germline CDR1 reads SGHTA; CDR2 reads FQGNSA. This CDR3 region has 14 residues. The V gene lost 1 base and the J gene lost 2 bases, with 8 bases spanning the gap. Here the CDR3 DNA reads TGTGCCAGCAGCTTAGGCGGAGTAAACTATGGCTACACCTTC. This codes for CASSLGGVNYGYTF.

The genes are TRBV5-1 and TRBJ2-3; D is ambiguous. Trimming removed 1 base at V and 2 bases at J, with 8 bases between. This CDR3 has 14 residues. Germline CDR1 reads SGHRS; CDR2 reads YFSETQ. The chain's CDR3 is CASSLSRFTDTQYF. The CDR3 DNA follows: TGCGCCAGCAGCTTGAGTCGGTTCACAGATACGCAGTATTTT.

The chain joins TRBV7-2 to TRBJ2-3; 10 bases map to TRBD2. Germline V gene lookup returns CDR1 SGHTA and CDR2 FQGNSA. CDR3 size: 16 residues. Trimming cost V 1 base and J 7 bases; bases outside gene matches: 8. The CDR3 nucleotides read TGTGCCAGCAGCTTAGGTACTAGCGGGGCGGCATATACGCAGTATTTT. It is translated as CASSLGTSGAAYTQYF.

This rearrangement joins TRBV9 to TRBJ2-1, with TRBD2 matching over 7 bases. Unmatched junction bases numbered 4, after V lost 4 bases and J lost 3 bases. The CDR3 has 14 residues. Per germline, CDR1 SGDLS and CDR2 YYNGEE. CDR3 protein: CASSPGLGYNEQFF. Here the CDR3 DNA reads TGTGCCAGCAGCCCCGGACTAGGCTACAATGAGCAGTTCTTC. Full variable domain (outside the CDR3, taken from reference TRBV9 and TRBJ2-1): DSGVTQTPKHLITATGQRVTLRCSPRSGDLSVYWYQQSLDQGLQFLIQYYNGEERAKGNILERFSAQQFPDLHSELNLSSLELGDSALYFCASSPGLGYNEQFFGPGTRLTVL.

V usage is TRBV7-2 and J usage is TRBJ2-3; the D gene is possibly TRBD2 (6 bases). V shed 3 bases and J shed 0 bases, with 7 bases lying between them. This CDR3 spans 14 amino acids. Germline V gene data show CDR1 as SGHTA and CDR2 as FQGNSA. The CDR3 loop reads CASSLGTSTDTQYF. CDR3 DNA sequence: TGTGCCAGCAGCTTGGGGACTAGCACAGATACGCAGTATTTT. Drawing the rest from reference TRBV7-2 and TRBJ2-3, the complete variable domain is GAGVSQSPSNKVTEKGKDVELRCDPISGHTALYWYRQSLGQGLEFLIYFQGNSAPDKSGLPSDRFSAERTGGSVSTLTIQRTQQEDSAVYLCASSLGTSTDTQYFGPGTRLTVL.

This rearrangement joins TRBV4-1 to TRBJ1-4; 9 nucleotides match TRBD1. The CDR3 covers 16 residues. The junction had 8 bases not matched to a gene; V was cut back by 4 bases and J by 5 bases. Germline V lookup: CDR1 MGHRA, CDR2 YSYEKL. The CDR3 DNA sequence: TGCGCCAGCAGCCGGGGACCGGGACAGGGCAATGAAAAACTGTTTTTT. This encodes CASSRGPGQGNEKLFF.

CDR3 protein: CASNPLSGSSTDTQYF. CDR3 DNA: TGTGCCAGCAACCCCCTTTCGGGATCGAGCACAGATACGCAGTATTTT. The chain joins TRBV11-2 to TRBJ2-3; maybe TRBD2 (5 bases). Per the germline V gene, CDR1 is SGHAT and CDR2 is FQNNGV. The CDR3 extends over 16 amino acids. Trimming left V 7 bases short and J 0 bases short, with 17 bases between.

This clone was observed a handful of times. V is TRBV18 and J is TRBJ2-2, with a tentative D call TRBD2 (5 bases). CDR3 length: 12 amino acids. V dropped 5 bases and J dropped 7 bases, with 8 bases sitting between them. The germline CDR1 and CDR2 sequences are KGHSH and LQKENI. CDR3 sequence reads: CASSTEGGELFF. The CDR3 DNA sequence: TGTGCCAGCTCAACCGAGGGCGGGGAGCTGTTTTTT.

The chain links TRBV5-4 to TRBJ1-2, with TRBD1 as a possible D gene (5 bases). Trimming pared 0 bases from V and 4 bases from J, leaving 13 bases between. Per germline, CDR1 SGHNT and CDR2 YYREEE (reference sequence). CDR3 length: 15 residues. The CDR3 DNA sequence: TGTGCCAGCAGCTTGGCGCAGGGAGCTTTCTATGGCTACACCTTC. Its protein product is CASSLAQGAFYGYTF. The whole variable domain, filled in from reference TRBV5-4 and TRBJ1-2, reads ETGVTQSPTHLIKTRGQQVTLRCSSQSGHNTVSWYQQALGQGPQFIFQYYREEENGRGNFPPRFSGLQFPNYSSELNVNALELDDSALYLCASSLAQGAFYGYTFGSGTRLTVV.

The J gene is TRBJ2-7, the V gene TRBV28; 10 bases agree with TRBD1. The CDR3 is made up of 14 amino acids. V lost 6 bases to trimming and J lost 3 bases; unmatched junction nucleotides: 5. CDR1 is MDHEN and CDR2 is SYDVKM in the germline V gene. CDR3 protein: CASSPTGGYYEQYF. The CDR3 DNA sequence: TGTGCCAGCAGCCCGACAGGGGGCTACTACGAGCAGTACTTC.

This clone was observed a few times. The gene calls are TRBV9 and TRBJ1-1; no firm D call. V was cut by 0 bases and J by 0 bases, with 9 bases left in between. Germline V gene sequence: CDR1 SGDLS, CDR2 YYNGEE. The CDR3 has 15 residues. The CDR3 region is CASSVDGYVNTEAFF. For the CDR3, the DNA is TGTGCCAGCAGCGTAGATGGGTATGTGAACACTGAAGCTTTCTTT.

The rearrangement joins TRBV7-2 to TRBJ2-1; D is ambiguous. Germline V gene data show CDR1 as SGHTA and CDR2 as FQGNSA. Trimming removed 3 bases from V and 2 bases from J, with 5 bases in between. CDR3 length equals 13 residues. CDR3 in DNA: TGTGCCAGCAGCTTTGACACCTACAATGAGCAGTTCTTC. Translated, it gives CASSFDTYNEQFF.

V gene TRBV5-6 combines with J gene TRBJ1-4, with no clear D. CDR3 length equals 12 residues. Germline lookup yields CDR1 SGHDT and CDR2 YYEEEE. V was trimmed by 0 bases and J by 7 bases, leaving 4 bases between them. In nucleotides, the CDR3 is TGTGCCAGCAGCTTGGTCAGTGAAAAACTGTTTTTT. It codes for CASSLVSEKLFF.

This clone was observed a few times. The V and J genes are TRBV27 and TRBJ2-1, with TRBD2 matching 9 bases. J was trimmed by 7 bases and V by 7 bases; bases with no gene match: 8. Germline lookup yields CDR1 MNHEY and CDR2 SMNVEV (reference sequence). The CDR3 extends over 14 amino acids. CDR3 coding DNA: TGTGCCAGCATGGACGCGGGAGGGCCAAATGAGCAGTTCTTC. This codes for CASMDAGGPNEQFF.